This T cell receptor (beta chain) was found in a study of cytomegalovirus exposure and HLA in healthy donors. Some clones are missing from TCRdb's copy, which holds only in-frame ones; the method was immunoSEQ multiplex PCR. Of tens of thousands of clones listed, roughly 95% are singletons. Whole-study findings and limits: Diagnosis of cytomegalovirus status made by the classifier reportedly showed high specificity and sensitivity. Confirmation in vitro established that three CMV-associated chains were specific for CMV antigens.

The CDR3 sequence is 16 residues long. V gave up 7 bases and J gave up 8 bases; unmatched junction bases: 15. Looked up from germline, CDR1 is MDHEN and CDR2 is SYDVKM. Concerning this clone: Antigen: not known.

The roughly 120-subject validation cohort, separate from the approximately 670-subject first cohort, included the donors. V gene TRBV28 combines with J gene TRBJ2-2; 8 nucleotides match TRBD1. This receptor was identified in a woman aged 18-29 years in good health and CMV-seronegative. Specimen: PBMCs. The CDR3 protein is CASKLGGQGFTGELFF. The CDR3 DNA sequence: TGTGCCAGCAAACTGGGCGGACAGGGATTTACAGGGGAGCTGTTTTTT.